This T cell receptor (beta chain) appears in the sequencing data of a study of cytomegalovirus exposure and HLA in healthy donors. Germline trimming cut 0 bases from V and 4 bases from J; bases unmatched to any gene: 9. Germline CDR1 and CDR2: SGHTS and YDEGEE. The CDR3 is 17 amino acids. The PCR contained 60 Vbeta and 13 Jbeta primers. The assay was immunoSEQ multiplex PCR, and TCRdb's table has in-frame clones only and misses some. Found here are fewer than 200,000 clones, approximately 79% of them singletons; the top ten hold 2% to 2.5%. Sequencing input: PBMCs. V is TRBV5-8 and J is TRBJ2-2; 7 bases line up with TRBD1. This TCR was sampled from a man in his forties in good health and CMV-seronegative. CDR3 in amino acids: CASSLVRQGLATGELFF. The CDR3, as DNA: TGTGCCAGCAGCTTGGTCAGACAGGGTTTAGCCACCGGGGAGCTGTTTTTT. Variable domain in full (rest from reference TRBV5-8 and TRBJ2-2): EAGVTQSPTHLIKTRGQQATLRCSPISGHTSVYWYQQALGLGLQFLLWYDEGEERNRGNFPPRFSGRQFPNYSSELNVNALELEDSALYLCASSLVRQGLATGELFFGEGSRLTVL.